The rows below give T cell receptor beta chains drawn from one sample of a study of regulatory T cells in long-lasting Graves disease. TCRdb itself ran the multiplex PCR reads through MiXCR, one entry per CDR3 protein. Of 300,000 to 450,000 distinct CDR3 sequences listed, less than 20% are singletons. Here the sequenced sample was peripheral blood mononuclear cells (PBMCs), taken at new diagnosis, from a patient treated with antithyroid drugs. The receptors here all came from a female donor with Graves disease. Each CDR3 is given with its conserved first and last residue. D genes are given only for firm matches. A row's size may be missing; if present it is once, few, many or a size class.

NA	many	TRBV6-2/TRBV6-3	TRBJ1-5	CASSHWTRAGNQPQHF	TGTGCCAGCAGTCATTGGACCCGAGCGGGCAATCAGCCCCAGCATTTT
NA	many	TRBV3-1	TRBJ2-1	CASSQAGASVYNEQFF	TGTGCCAGCAGCCAAGCCGGGGCCTCGGTGTACAATGAGCAGTTCTTC
TRBD1	many	TRBV7-9	TRBJ2-7	CASSDRDRIYEQYF	TGTGCCAGCAGCGACCGGGACAGGATTTACGAGCAGTACTTC
NA	many	TRBV12-5	TRBJ1-4	CASGPMDTRGGEKLFF	TGTGCTAGTGGTCCGATGGATACCCGGGGTGGTGAAAAACTGTTTTTT
NA	many	TRBV3-1	TRBJ1-1	CASSQGTTEAFF	TGTGCCAGCAGTCAGGGGACCACTGAAGCTTTCTTT
TRBD2	many	TRBV7-2	TRBJ2-3	CASSFTSGPLNTDTQYF	TGTGCCAGCAGCTTTACTAGCGGGCCCTTAAACACAGATACGCAGTATTTT
TRBD2	many	TRBV20-1	TRBJ2-1	CSAEYGRATNEQFF	TGCAGTGCTGAGTACGGGAGGGCCACGAATGAGCAGTTCTTC
TRBD2	many	TRBV20-1	TRBJ2-7	CSARDYRREITYEQYF	TGCAGTGCTAGAGATTATCGGCGGGAGATAACCTACGAGCAGTACTTC
NA	many	TRBV7-2	TRBJ2-1	CASSLGRNEQFF	TGTGCCAGCAGCTTAGGCAGGAACGAGCAGTTCTTC
NA	NA	TRBV7-3	TRBJ1-1	CASSLDGVGGTEAFF	TGTGCCAGCAGCCTGGACGGGGTGGGGGGGACTGAAGCTTTCTTT
NA	NA	TRBV27	TRBJ2-7	CASTFGGEQYF	TGTGCCAGCACCTTTGGGGGGGAGCAGTACTTC
TRBD2	few	TRBV2	TRBJ2-2	CASSGSSGNTGELFF	TGTGCCAGCAGTGGATCTAGCGGGAACACCGGGGAGCTGTTTTTT
NA	once	TRBV19	TRBJ1-6	CASSMEYNSPLHF	TGTGCCAGTAGTATGGAGTATAATTCACCCCTCCACTTT
NA	many	TRBV9	TRBJ1-1	CASSGGAGDGTEAFF	TGTGCCAGCAGCGGGGGGGCAGGGGATGGCACTGAAGCTTTCTTT
NA	NA	TRBV7-9	TRBJ2-6	CASSFIYSGANVLTF	TGTGCCAGCAGCTTTATATACTCTGGGGCCAACGTCCTGACTTTC
NA	many	TRBV11-1	TRBJ1-1	CASSLTGTSNTEAFF	TGTGCCAGCAGCTTGACCGGGACATCGAACACTGAAGCTTTCTTT
NA	many	TRBV20-1	TRBJ2-3	CSARGVSGDTQYF	TGCAGTGCTAGAGGGGTTTCTGGAGATACGCAGTATTTT
NA	few	TRBV3-1	TRBJ1-4	CASKTSSVANEKLFF	TGTGCCAGCAAAACGAGTTCTGTAGCTAATGAAAAACTGTTTTTT
NA	many	TRBV12-3/TRBV12-4	TRBJ1-4	CASSILRDGNEKLFF	TGTGCCAGCAGCATCCTCCGGGACGGGAATGAAAAACTGTTTTTT
TRBD2	many	TRBV5-1	TRBJ2-2	CASSRLAGGLNTGELFF	TGTGCCAGCAGTCGATTAGCGGGAGGGCTTAACACCGGGGAGCTGTTTTTT
NA	few	TRBV5-6	TRBJ2-1	CASNWNPGNEQFF	TGTGCCAGCAACTGGAACCCGGGCAATGAGCAGTTCTTC
NA	many	TRBV11-2	TRBJ2-3	CASSLVRVPLTDTQYF	TGTGCCAGCAGCTTAGTCCGGGTCCCTCTCACAGATACGCAGTATTTT
TRBD2	few	TRBV4-1	TRBJ2-5	CASSQVAGLETQYF	TGCGCCAGCAGCCAAGTAGCGGGCCTGGAGACCCAGTACTTC
NA	NA	TRBV14	TRBJ1-2	CASSQTATKPYGYTF	TGTGCCAGCAGCCAGACTGCGACCAAGCCCTATGGCTACACCTTC